The clone carrying this TCR beta chain occurred many times. Antigen: not known. Mismatch with germline at one junction end may stem from a read error. This entry belongs to a study of Graves' ophthalmopathy and Graves' hyperthyroidism. Study-level results: Blood also held most thyroid clonotypes expanded above 0.001 frequency.

The TCR beta CDR3 regions underwent amplification from RNA transcripts. HTBI primers served in a first-round RT-PCR, which a second-round multiplex PCR followed. TCRdb reanalysed the multiplex PCR reads using MiXCR and keeps one entry per CDR3 protein. The repertoire has about 220,000 distinct CDR3 sequences, around a fifth of them found once; the top ten carry approximately 40%. The germline V gene encodes CDR1 SQVTM and CDR2 ANQGSEA. The CDR3 contains 14 residues. This clonotype was obtained from a woman aged 50 to 60 with Graves' ophthalmopathy. Sequencing used peripheral blood. The rearrangement uses TRBV29-1 and TRBJ1-1; D may be TRBD1 (5 bases). The CDR3 nucleotides are TGCAGCATTGAAGCCTGGGGCGCCAACACTGAAGCTTTCTTT. It encodes CSIEAWGANTEAFF. Full variable domain (remainder filled in from reference TRBV29-1 and TRBJ1-1): SAVISQKPSRDICQRGTSLTIQCQVDSQVTMMFWYRQQPGQSLTLIATANQGSEATYESGFVIDKFPISRPNLTFSTLTVSNMSPEDSSIYLCSIEAWGANTEAFFGQGTRLTVV.